The present TCR beta chain was sequenced within a study of T cells expressing NK-cell markers. Remarks on this clonotype: Its antigen is unknown.

TCRdb derives one entry per CDR3 protein from the 5' RACE reads, leaving out DNA. The table lists roughly 450,000 distinct CDR3 sequences. Study results and caveats: Of the CD8+ T cell pool in more than 5 donors, roughly 1.0-8% was accounted for by dominant NKG2C+ clonotypes.

This CDR3 spans 15 amino acids. Germline CDR1 MGHRA, CDR2 YSYEKL. The V call is TRBV4-1, the J call TRBJ2-7; absent DNA, TCRdb's TRBD1 call cannot be checked. The sample was blood T cells: a sorted CD56 or NKG2C T cell subset, CD4+ or CD8+ T cells, or bulk PBMC T cells (not recorded which). The sequence came from a woman between 45 and 65 years old in good health. CDR3 loop: CASSQPDRASYEQYF.